One and the same sample provided the 14 T cell receptor beta chains below, sequenced in a study of human T cells and chemical hapten exposure. From the RACE reads, TCRdb called clonotypes with MiXCR, one entry per CDR3 protein. In the table there are about 85,000 distinct CDR3 sequences, about 8% of which are singletons. Sample time point: pre-sensitization, week 0. The treatment is: therapeutic diphenylcyclopropenone sensitization with weekly scalp DPC. Specimen: whole blood, collected in connection with sensitization to the hapten diphenylcyclopropenone (DPC). These receptor sequences come from a man in his forties with alopecia areata. Some clones in this sample may be carry-over from other donors' samples.

This clonotype showed up many times. One end of the junction does not line up with germline, which may come from a read error. This chain connects TRBV10-3 to TRBJ2-5; D is unresolved. The V gene's germline CDR1 is ENHRY and CDR2 SYGVKD. This CDR3 has 10 amino acids. CDR3 amino acids: CAIGEETQYF. CDR3 nucleotide sequence: TGTGCCATCGGTGAAGAGACCCAGTACTTC.

This rearrangement joins TRBV29-1 to TRBJ1-4, with 7 bases that match TRBD1. Germline CDR1 reads SQVTM; CDR2 reads ANQGSEA. J was trimmed by 7 bases and V by 6 bases; bases with no gene match: 8. This CDR3 has 13 residues. The CDR3 here is CSVETGYGEKLFF. CDR3 DNA sequence: TGCAGCGTAGAGACAGGGTATGGTGAAAAACTGTTTTTT.

The table lists this clonotype with many counts. The rearrangement joins TRBV7-2 to TRBJ1-3; D not resolved. V was trimmed by 4 bases and J by 1 base, leaving 11 bases between them. There are 15 residues in the CDR3. Germline-derived CDR1 and CDR2 are SGHTA and FQGNSA. The CDR3 nucleotides read TGTGCCAGCAGCTCTCAACTGAGATCTGGAAACACCATATATTTT. Its translation is CASSSQLRSGNTIYF.

This clonotype showed up many times. V usage is TRBV6-2 or TRBV6-3 and J usage is TRBJ1-5; D might be TRBD1 (6 bases). The CDR3 extends over 13 amino acids. Germline values: CDR1 MNHEY, CDR2 SVGEGT. V shed 6 bases and J shed 0 bases, with 6 bases lying between them. CDR3 coding DNA: TGTGCCAGCAGAGGGGGTAGCAATCAGCCCCAGCATTTT. Its protein product is CASRGGSNQPQHF.

This chain links TRBV30 with TRBJ2-1; 10 nucleotides line up with TRBD2. CDR1 is GTSNPN and CDR2 is SVGIG in the germline V gene (reference sequence). The CDR3 is made up of 16 amino acids. V trimming: 2 bases; J trimming: 4 bases; junction bases outside the gene matches: 8. CDR3 bases: TGTGCCTGGAGTTCAGCCGGGACTAGCGCGTACAATGAGCAGTTCTTC. The encoded protein is CAWSSAGTSAYNEQFF.

There are a few counts of this clonotype. The V and J genes are TRBV5-5 and TRBJ1-1; 7 nucleotides agree with TRBD1. This CDR3 has 15 amino acids. Unmatched junction bases numbered 11, after V lost 0 bases and J lost 9 bases. Germline-derived CDR1 and CDR2 are SGHKS and YYEKEE (reference sequence). The CDR3 here is CASSLATTGEGKAFF. The CDR3 DNA follows: TGTGCCAGCAGCTTGGCTACTACAGGGGAGGGAAAAGCTTTCTTT.

This clonotype came up a few times. The chain has TRBV20-1 and TRBJ2-3; 13 bases fit TRBD2. The CDR3 has 15 amino acids. V shed 6 bases, J shed 8 bases, and the junction held 11 bases outside the gene matches. Germline V gene sequence: CDR1 DFQATT, CDR2 SNEGSKA (reference sequence). Here the CDR3 DNA reads TGCAGTGCCGTCACTAGCGGGAGGGCCTGGGTTACGCAGTATTTT. Protein sequence: CSAVTSGRAWVTQYF.

This chain joins TRBV6-2 or TRBV6-3 and TRBJ2-3; D gene ambiguous. V lost 4 bases and J 4 bases, leaving 12 bases between the germline ends. CDR1 is MNHEY, CDR2 SVGEGT, per germline. The CDR3 consists of 14 residues. CDR3 nucleotide sequence: TGTGCCAGCAGTTCCACCTCTAGGGCAGATACGCAGTATTTT. It translates to CASSSTSRADTQYF.

The chain links TRBV20-1 to TRBJ2-1; 12 bases match TRBD2. V dropped 2 bases and J dropped 2; count of bases not matched to a gene: 16. Germline V gene data show CDR1 as DFQATT and CDR2 as SNEGSKA (reference sequence). This CDR3 has 20 residues. CDR3 bases: TGCAGTGCTAGATCCCCAAGGGGACTAGCGGGTTTGGGGACCTACAATGAGCAGTTCTTC. Amino acid sequence: CSARSPRGLAGLGTYNEQFF.

The chain is built from TRBV10-2 and TRBJ2-3; 8 bases map to TRBD1. Germline CDR1 WSHSY, CDR2 SAAADI. This CDR3 contains 16 residues. Trimming cost V 8 bases and J 7 bases; bases outside gene matches: 17. CDR3 nucleotides: TGCGCCAGCTATATTGCGATTGGACAGGGTCGAAATACGCAGTATTTT. Translation gives CASYIAIGQGRNTQYF.

In this sample, this clonotype turned up a few times. The chain employs TRBV12-3 or TRBV12-4 and TRBJ2-1; D possibly corresponds to TRBD1 (6 bases). The CDR3 extends over 16 amino acids. Trimming left V 5 bases short and J 0 bases short, with 14 bases between. As DNA, the CDR3 is TGTGCCAGCAGTGGTATCGACAGGCTCTCCTACAATGAGCAGTTCTTC. This codes for CASSGIDRLSYNEQFF.

This clonotype was seen a handful of times. This sequence joins TRBV12-3 or TRBV12-4 and TRBJ1-5, with TRBD1 as a possible D gene (5 bases). Deletions cut 8 bases from V and 6 bases from J, with 23 bases between. The CDR3 totals 16 residues. CDR3 in amino acids: CASRKAGRELSQPQHF. As DNA, the CDR3 is TGTGCCAGCCGGAAAGCGGGCAGGGAACTGAGTCAGCCCCAGCATTTT.

The CDR3 coding sequence is TGTGCCAGCAGTGAGAAGGGGGCTGCTGGGAACATTCAGTACTTC. Translated, it gives CASSEKGAAGNIQYF. The chain combines TRBV6-4 with TRBJ2-4; TRBD1 aligns across 7 bases. Germline assignment: CDR1 MRHNA and CDR2 SNTAGT. The CDR3 consists of 15 residues. J was trimmed by 7 bases and V by 3 bases; bases with no gene match: 9.

This clonotype was seen a handful of times. The chain carries TRBV6-2 or TRBV6-3 and TRBJ2-7; 7 bases map to TRBD2. In germline, CDR1 is MNHEY, CDR2 SVGEGT. V lost 5 bases, J lost 6 bases, and 10 bases stayed unmatched. This CDR3 contains 14 residues. CDR3 bases: TGTGCCAGCAGTGCCTTGGGCGGGAGTGGCGAGCAGTACGTC. Its protein is CASSALGGSGEQYV.